The 6 T cell receptor beta chains below all came from one sample that was sequenced in a study of T cells after yellow fever vaccination. MiXCR, applied by TCRdb to the 5' RACE reads, yields one record per CDR3 protein. Among about 210,000 distinct CDR3 sequences listed, 6% to 8% were seen once. The source material was CD4+ T cells sorted from PBMCs, sampled on the day of the yellow fever booster vaccination. Receptor source: a man aged 25 to 45 who received the YFV17D yellow fever vaccine.

In its sample, this clonotype was seen a few times. This CDR3 is CASSLGPSGNTGELFF. For the CDR3, the DNA is TGTGCCAGCAGCCTCGGGCCTAGCGGGAACACCGGGGAGCTGTTTTTT. This chain connects TRBV7-8 to TRBJ2-2; 7 bases match TRBD2. CDR1 and CDR2 from the germline V gene are SGHVS and FQNEAQ. There are 16 residues in the CDR3. The ends lost 5 bases at V and 1 base at J; junction bases unmatched: 7. Together with reference TRBV7-8 and TRBJ2-2, the CDR3 gives the full variable domain: GAGVSQSPRYKVAKRGQDVALRCDPISGHVSLFWYQQALGQGPEFLTYFQNEAQLDKSGLPSDRFFAERPEGSVSTLKIQRTQQEDSAVYLCASSLGPSGNTGELFFGEGSRLTVL.

This chain uses TRBV20-1 with TRBJ2-1; possibly TRBD1 or TRBD2 for D (5 bases each). V lost 6 bases and J 8 bases, leaving 17 bases between the germline ends. This CDR3 has 13 amino acids. Looked up from germline, CDR1 is DFQATT and CDR2 is SNEGSKA (reference sequence). CDR3 nucleotides: TGCAGTGCCTCGGGACCGAGTTGGTATGAGCAGTTCTTC. Translation: CSASGPSWYEQFF.

The V call is TRBV29-1, the J call TRBJ1-2, with 9 bases aligning to TRBD1. The CDR3 runs 13 residues. V lost 4 bases, J lost 8 bases, and 8 bases stayed unmatched. Germline-derived CDR1 and CDR2 are SQVTM and ANQGSEA. In DNA form, the CDR3 reads TGCAGCGTTGTAGGACAGGGGTCTTGGGGCTACACCTTC. Its protein product is CSVVGQGSWGYTF.

This clonotype was observed a few times. The CDR3 loop is CASSRGVAGGNEQFF. The CDR3 region has the DNA TGTGCCAGCAGCCGGGGCGTAGCGGGAGGCAATGAGCAGTTCTTC. The rearrangement uses TRBV7-7 and TRBJ2-1, with 10 nucleotides matching TRBD2. V shed 5 bases and J 6 bases; nucleotides not matched to a gene: 7. The CDR3 contains 15 residues. Germline V gene data show CDR1 as SSHAT and CDR2 as FNYEAQ (reference sequence).

A note on this clonotype: Given a much more abundant clone one base away, this may be a read error. The CDR3 nucleotides are TGTGCCAGCAGCTTCGAACAGGGGTACGAGCAGCACTTC. Protein product: CASSFEQGYEQHF. The V gene is TRBV7-2, the J gene TRBJ2-7, with 7 bases identical to TRBD1. The CDR3 extends over 13 amino acids. CDR1 is SGHTA and CDR2 is FQGNSA in the germline V gene.

This clonotype was observed many times. The chain uses TRBV18 and TRBJ2-7; no reliable D call. There are 15 residues in the CDR3. CDR1 and CDR2 from the germline V gene are KGHSH and LQKENI. Trimming removed 0 bases at V and 0 bases at J, with 9 bases between. CDR3 nucleotide sequence: TGTGCCAGCTCACCACCCAGCGTTCACTCCTACGAGCAGTACTTC. Its protein product is CASSPPSVHSYEQYF.